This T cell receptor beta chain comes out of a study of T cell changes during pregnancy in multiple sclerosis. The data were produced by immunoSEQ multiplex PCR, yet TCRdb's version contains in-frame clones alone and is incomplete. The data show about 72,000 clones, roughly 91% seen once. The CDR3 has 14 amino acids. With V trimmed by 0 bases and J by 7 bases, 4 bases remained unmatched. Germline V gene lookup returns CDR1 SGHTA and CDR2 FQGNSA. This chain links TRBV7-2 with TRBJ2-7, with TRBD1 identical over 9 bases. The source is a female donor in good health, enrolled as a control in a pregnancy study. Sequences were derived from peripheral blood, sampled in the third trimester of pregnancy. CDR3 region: CASSLAGQGREQYF. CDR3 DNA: TGTGCCAGCAGCTTAGCGGGACAGGGCAGGGAGCAGTACTTC.